The 3 T cell receptor beta chains below all came from one sample that was sequenced in a study of T cells in Graves' hyperthyroidism and ophthalmopathy. Amplification of TCR beta CDR3 regions was performed using RNA transcripts as template. During a first-round RT-PCR of the TCR CDR3, the HTBI primer set was used. TCRdb processed the multiplex PCR reads anew with MiXCR; each CDR3 protein has one entry. This sample yields 300,000 to 400,000 distinct CDR3 sequences, of which approximately 17% are seen a single time; 40% belongs to the top ten. Sequenced sample: blood. All receptors derive from a man aged 18 to 35 with Graves' ophthalmopathy.

This clonotype was recorded at least ten times. The genes are TRBV19 and TRBJ1-2, with TRBD1 matching 7 bases. The CDR3 extends over 16 amino acids. From germline, CDR1 is LNHDA and CDR2 SQIVND (reference sequence). With V trimmed by 5 bases and J by 0 bases, 9 bases remained unmatched. The CDR3 here is CASSAINRGTNYGYTF. The CDR3 DNA sequence: TGTGCCAGTAGTGCAATCAACAGGGGAACTAACTATGGCTACACCTTC. The whole variable domain, filled in from reference TRBV19 and TRBJ1-2, reads DGGITQSPKYLFRKEGQNVTLSCEQNLNHDAMYWYRQDPGQGLRLIYYSQIVNDFQKGDIAEGYSVSREKKESFPLTVTSAQKNPTAFYLCASSAINRGTNYGYTFGSGTRLTVV.

The chain carries TRBV10-2 and TRBJ2-1, with D possibly being TRBD2 (6 bases). Germline loops: CDR1 WSHSY, CDR2 SAAADI. The CDR3 length is 16 residues. The V end was cut by 0 bases, the J end by 2 bases, with 11 bases between. CDR3 protein: CASSESLRDPYNEQFF. The CDR3 DNA reads as TGCGCCAGCAGTGAGTCGCTGCGGGACCCCTACAATGAGCAGTTCTTC.

Note on this clonotype: This may stem from a read error, because a much larger clone lies one nucleotide away. The chain couples TRBV5-1 to TRBJ2-2; a weak D match, TRBD1 (5 bases). V was trimmed by 3 bases and J by 0 bases, leaving 9 bases between them. The CDR3 loop spans 15 amino acids. The germline V gene has CDR1 SGHRS and CDR2 YFSETQ. CDR3 residues: CASSSDSANTGELFF. The CDR3 nucleotides read TGCGCCAGCAGCTCAGACAGCGCGAACACCGGGGAGCTGTTTTTT.